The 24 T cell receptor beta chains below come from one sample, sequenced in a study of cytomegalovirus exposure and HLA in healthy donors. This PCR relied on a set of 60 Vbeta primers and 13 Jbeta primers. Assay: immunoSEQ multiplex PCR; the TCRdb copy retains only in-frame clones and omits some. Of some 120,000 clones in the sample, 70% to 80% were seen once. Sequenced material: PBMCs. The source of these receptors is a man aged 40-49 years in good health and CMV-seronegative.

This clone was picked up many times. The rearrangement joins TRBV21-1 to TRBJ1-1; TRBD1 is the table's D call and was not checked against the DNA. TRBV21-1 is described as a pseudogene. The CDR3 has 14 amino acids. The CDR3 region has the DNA TGTGCCAGCAGCACAACAGGGACGAACACTGAAGCTTTCTTT. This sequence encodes CASSTTGTNTEAFF.

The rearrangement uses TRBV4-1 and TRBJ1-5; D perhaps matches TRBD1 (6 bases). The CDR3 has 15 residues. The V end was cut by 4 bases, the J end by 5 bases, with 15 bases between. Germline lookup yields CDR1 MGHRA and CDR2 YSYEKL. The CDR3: CASSLLTGPHQPQHF. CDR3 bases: TGCGCCAGCAGCCTTTTAACAGGGCCTCATCAGCCCCAGCATTTT.

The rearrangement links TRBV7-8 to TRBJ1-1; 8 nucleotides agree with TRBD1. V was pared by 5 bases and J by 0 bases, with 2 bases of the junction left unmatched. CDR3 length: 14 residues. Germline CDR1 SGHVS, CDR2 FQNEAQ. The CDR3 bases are TGTGCCAGCAGCCCGGGACAGGTGAACACTGAAGCTTTCTTT. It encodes CASSPGQVNTEAFF. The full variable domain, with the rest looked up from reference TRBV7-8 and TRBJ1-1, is GAGVSQSPRYKVAKRGQDVALRCDPISGHVSLFWYQQALGQGPEFLTYFQNEAQLDKSGLPSDRFFAERPEGSVSTLKIQRTQQEDSAVYLCASSPGQVNTEAFFGQGTRLTVV.

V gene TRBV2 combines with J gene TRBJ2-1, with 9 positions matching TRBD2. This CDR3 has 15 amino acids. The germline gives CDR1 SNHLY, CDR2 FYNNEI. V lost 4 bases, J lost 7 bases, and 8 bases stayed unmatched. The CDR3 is CASSGGTSSWNEQFF. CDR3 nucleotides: TGTGCCAGCAGTGGTGGGACTAGCAGCTGGAATGAGCAGTTCTTC.

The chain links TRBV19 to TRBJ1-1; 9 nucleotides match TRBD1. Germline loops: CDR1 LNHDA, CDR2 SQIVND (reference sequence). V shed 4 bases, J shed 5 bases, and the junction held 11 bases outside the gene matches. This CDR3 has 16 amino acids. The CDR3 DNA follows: TGTGCCAGTAGTACCCGCCAGACAGGGGGGAAGACTGAAGCTTTCTTT. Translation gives CASSTRQTGGKTEAFF.

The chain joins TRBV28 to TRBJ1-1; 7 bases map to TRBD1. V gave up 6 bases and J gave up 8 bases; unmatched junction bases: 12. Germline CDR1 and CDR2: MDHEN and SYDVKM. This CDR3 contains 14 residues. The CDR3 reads CASREFGGGGEAFF. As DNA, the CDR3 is TGTGCCAGCAGGGAATTCGGAGGGGGCGGAGAAGCTTTCTTT.

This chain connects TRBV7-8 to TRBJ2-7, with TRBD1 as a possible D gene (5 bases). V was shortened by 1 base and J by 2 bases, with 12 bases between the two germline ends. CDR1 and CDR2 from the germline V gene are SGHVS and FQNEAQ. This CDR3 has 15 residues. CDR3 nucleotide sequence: TGTGCCAGCAGCTTAGGGCAGGGCTATGCCTACGAGCAGTACTTC. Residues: CASSLGQGYAYEQYF.

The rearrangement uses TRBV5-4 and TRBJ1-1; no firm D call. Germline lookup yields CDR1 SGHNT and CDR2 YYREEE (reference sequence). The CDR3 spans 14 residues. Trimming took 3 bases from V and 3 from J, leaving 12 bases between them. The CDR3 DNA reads TGTGCCAGCAGCTCGGTGTTTCTTCACACTGAAGCTTTCTTT. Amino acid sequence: CASSSVFLHTEAFF.

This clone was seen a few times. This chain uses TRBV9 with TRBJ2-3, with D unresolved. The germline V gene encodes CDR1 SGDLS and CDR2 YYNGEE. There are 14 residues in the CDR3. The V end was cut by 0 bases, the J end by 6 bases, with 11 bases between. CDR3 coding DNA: TGTGCCAGCAGCGTAGCGCTAGGATGGGATACGCAGTATTTT. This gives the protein CASSVALGWDTQYF.

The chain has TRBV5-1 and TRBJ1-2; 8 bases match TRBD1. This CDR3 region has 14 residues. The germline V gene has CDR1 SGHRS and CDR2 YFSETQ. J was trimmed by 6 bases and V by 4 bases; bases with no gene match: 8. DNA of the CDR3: TGCGCCAGCAGCCCCGACAGGGGCGCGAATGGCTACACCTTC. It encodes CASSPDRGANGYTF.

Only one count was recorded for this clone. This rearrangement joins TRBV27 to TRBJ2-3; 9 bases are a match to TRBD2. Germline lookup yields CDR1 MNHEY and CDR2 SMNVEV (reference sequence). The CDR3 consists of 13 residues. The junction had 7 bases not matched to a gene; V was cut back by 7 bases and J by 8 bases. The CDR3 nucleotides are TGTGCCAGCACTCAGCGGGGGGTGGCTACGCAGTATTTT. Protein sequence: CASTQRGVATQYF.

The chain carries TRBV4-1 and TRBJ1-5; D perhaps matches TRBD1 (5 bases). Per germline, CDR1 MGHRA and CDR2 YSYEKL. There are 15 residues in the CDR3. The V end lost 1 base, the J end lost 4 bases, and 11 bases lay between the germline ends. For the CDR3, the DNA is TGCGCCAGCAGCCAAGCCGCCCGGACAAATCAGCCCCAGCATTTT. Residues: CASSQAARTNQPQHF.

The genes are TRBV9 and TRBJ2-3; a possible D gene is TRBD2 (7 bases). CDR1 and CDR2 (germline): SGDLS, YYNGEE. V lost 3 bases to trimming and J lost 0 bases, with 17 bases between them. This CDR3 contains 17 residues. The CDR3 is CASSEEGGGASTDTQYF. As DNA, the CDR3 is TGTGCCAGCAGCGAGGAGGGGGGGGGTGCTAGCACAGATACGCAGTATTTT.

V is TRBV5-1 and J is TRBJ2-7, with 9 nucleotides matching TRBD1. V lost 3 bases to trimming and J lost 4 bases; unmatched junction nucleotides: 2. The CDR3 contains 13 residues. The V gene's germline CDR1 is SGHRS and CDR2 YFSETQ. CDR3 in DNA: TGCGCCAGCAGCTGGGACAGGGCTTACGAGCAGTACTTC. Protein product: CASSWDRAYEQYF.

The CDR3 spells CASSYTTEAFF. DNA for the CDR3: TGTGCCAGCAGCTACACCACGGAAGCTTTCTTT. The chain employs TRBV5-6 and TRBJ1-1; D gene uncertain. This CDR3 contains 11 residues. Germline V gives CDR1 SGHDT, CDR2 YYEEEE. Trimming removed 3 bases at V and 8 bases at J, with 8 bases between. Drawing the rest from reference TRBV5-6 and TRBJ1-1, the complete variable domain is DAGVTQSPTHLIKTRGQQVTLRCSPKSGHDTVSWYQQALGQGPQFIFQYYEEEERQRGNFPDRFSGHQFPNYSSELNVNALLLGDSALYLCASSYTTEAFFGQGTRLTVV.

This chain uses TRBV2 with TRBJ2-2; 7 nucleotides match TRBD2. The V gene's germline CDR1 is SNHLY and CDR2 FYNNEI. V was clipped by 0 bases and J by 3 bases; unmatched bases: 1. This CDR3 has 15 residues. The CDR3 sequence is CASSEALADTGELFF. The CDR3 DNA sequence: TGTGCCAGCAGTGAAGCGCTAGCGGACACCGGGGAGCTGTTTTTT.

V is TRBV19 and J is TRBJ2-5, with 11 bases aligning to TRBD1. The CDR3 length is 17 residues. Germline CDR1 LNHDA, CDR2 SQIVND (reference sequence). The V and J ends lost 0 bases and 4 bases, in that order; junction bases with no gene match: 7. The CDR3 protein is CASSIEGVDRGRETQYF. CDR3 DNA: TGTGCCAGTAGTATAGAGGGCGTGGACAGGGGGCGAGAGACCCAGTACTTC. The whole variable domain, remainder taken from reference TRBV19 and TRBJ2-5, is DGGITQSPKYLFRKEGQNVTLSCEQNLNHDAMYWYRQDPGQGLRLIYYSQIVNDFQKGDIAEGYSVSREKKESFPLTVTSAQKNPTAFYLCASSIEGVDRGRETQYFGPGTRLLVL.

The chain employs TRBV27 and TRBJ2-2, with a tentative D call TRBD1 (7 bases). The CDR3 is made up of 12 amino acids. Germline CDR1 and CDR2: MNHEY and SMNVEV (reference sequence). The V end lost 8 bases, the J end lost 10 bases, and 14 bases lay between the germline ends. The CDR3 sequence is CASRGTDLELFF. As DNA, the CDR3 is TGTGCCAGCCGCGGGACAGACTTGGAGCTGTTTTTT.

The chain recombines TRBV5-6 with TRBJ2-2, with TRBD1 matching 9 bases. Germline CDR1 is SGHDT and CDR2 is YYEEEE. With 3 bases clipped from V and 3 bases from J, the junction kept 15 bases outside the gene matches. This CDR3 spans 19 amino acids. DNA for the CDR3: TGTGCCAGCAGCTCAACGATACAGGGGGCAGCGGCATACACCGGGGAGCTGTTTTTT. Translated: CASSSTIQGAAAYTGELFF.

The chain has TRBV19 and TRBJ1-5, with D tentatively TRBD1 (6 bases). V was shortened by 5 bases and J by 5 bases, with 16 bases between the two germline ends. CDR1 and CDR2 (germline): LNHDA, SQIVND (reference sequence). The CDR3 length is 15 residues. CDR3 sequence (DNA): TGTGCCAGTAGTTTCTGGGGGGGGCCACATCAGCCCCAGCATTTT. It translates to CASSFWGGPHQPQHF.

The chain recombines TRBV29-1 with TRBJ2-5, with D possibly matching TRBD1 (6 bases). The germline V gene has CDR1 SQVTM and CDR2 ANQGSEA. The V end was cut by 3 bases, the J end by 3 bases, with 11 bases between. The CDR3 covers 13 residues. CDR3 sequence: CSVELRGKETQYF. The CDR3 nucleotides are TGCAGCGTTGAGCTCAGGGGAAAAGAGACCCAGTACTTC.

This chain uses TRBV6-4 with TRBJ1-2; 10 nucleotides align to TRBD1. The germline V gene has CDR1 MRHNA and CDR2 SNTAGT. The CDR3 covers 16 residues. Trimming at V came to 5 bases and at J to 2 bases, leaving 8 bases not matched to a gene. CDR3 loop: CASSRSPGQGNYGYTF. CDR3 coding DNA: TGTGCCAGCAGTCGTTCCCCGGGACAGGGGAACTATGGCTACACCTTC.

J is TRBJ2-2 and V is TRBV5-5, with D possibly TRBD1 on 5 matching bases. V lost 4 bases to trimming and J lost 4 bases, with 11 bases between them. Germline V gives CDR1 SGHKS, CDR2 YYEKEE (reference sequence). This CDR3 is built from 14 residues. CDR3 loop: CASSPPDSTGELFF. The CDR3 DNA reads TGTGCCAGCAGCCCCCCTGACAGCACCGGGGAGCTGTTTTTT. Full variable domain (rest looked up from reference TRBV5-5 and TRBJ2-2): DAGVTQSPTHLIKTRGQQVTLRCSPISGHKSVSWYQQVLGQGPQFIFQYYEKEERGRGNFPDRFSARQFPNYSSELNVNALLLGDSALYLCASSPPDSTGELFFGEGSRLTVL.

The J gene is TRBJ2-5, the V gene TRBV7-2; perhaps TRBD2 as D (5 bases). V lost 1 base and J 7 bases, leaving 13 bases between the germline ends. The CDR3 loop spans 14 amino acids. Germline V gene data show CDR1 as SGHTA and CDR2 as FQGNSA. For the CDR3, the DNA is TGTGCCAGCAGCTTAGTCCCGGGGTTGGCGACCCAGTACTTC. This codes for CASSLVPGLATQYF. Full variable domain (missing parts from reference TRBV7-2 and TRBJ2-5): GAGVSQSPSNKVTEKGKDVELRCDPISGHTALYWYRQSLGQGLEFLIYFQGNSAPDKSGLPSDRFSAERTGGSVSTLTIQRTQQEDSAVYLCASSLVPGLATQYFGPGTRLLVL.